Listed below are T cell receptor beta chains from one sample, sequenced in a study of blood T cell repertoires in COVID-19. Sequenced by immunoSEQ multiplex PCR; TCRdb stores in-frame clones only, minus some. The sample shows over 400,000 clones, 80% to 90% of them seen only once. The source material was peripheral blood. These receptors were collected from a human donor in a cohort sampled during active COVID-19. Each CDR3 is given with its conserved first and last residue. A D gene is named only where the DNA matches it firmly. Clone size appears in some rows only: once, few, many, or a class for an expanded clone.

J: TRBJ1-2
D: NA
V: TRBV11-2
size: NA
CDR3: CASSLGLQGYGYTF
DNA: TGTGCCAGCAGCTTAGGGTTACAGGGCTATGGCTACACCTTC

J: TRBJ2-7
D: NA
V: TRBV13
size: NA
CDR3: CASSPGPSPYEQYF
DNA: TGTGCCAGCAGCCCCGGACCTAGCCCATACGAGCAGTACTTC

J: TRBJ2-1
D: NA
V: TRBV19
size: NA
CDR3: CASNGLASYNEQFF
DNA: TGTGCCAGTAATGGACTGGCCTCCTACAATGAGCAGTTCTTC

J: TRBJ1-5
D: NA
V: TRBV3-1/TRBV3-2
size: NA
CDR3: CASSRKGEYQPQHF
DNA: TGTGCCAGCAGCCGAAAGGGGGAGTACCAGCCCCAGCATTTT

J: TRBJ2-2
D: NA
V: TRBV28
size: NA
CDR3: CASSFLRTNTGELFF
DNA: TGTGCCAGCAGTTTTCTGCGGACGAACACCGGGGAGCTGTTTTTT

J: TRBJ1-3
D: NA
V: TRBV4-2
size: NA
CDR3: CASSLHREGGNTIYF
DNA: TGTGCCAGCAGCCTACACAGGGAGGGAGGAAACACCATATATTTT

J: TRBJ1-1
D: NA
V: TRBV6-5
size: NA
CDR3: CASSYTLDRSVEAFF
DNA: TGTGCCAGCAGTTACACCCTAGACAGGTCGGTTGAAGCTTTCTTT

J: TRBJ2-7
D: NA
V: TRBV28
size: NA
CDR3: CASRVDRAGEQYF
DNA: TGTGCCAGCAGGGTTGACAGGGCGGGGGAGCAGTACTTC

J: TRBJ2-3
D: NA
V: TRBV9
size: NA
CDR3: CASSVGTGDFTDTQYF
DNA: TGTGCCAGCAGCGTAGGAACGGGGGACTTCACAGATACGCAGTATTTT

J: TRBJ1-1
D: TRBD1
V: TRBV5-1
size: NA
CDR3: CASSNDPGGKTEAFF
DNA: TGCGCCAGCAGTAACGATCCAGGGGGCAAGACTGAAGCTTTCTTT

J: TRBJ2-3
D: TRBD1
V: TRBV6-6
size: NA
CDR3: CASSYGTGALDTQYF
DNA: TGTGCCAGCAGTTACGGGACAGGGGCTTTAGATACGCAGTATTTT

J: TRBJ2-7
D: TRBD2
V: TRBV6-2/TRBV6-3
size: many
CDR3: CASSWSREVASYEQYF
DNA: TGTGCCAGCAGTTGGTCCCGGGAGGTCGCATCCTACGAGCAGTACTTC

J: TRBJ1-2
D: NA
V: TRBV7-3
size: few
CDR3: CASSTKQQGSRYTF
DNA: TGTGCCAGCAGCACAAAACAACAGGGAAGCCGCTACACCTTC

J: TRBJ2-2
D: TRBD1
V: TRBV11-1
size: NA
CDR3: CASSRDRGNTGELFF
DNA: TGTGCCAGCAGCCGGGACAGGGGGAACACCGGGGAGCTGTTTTTT

J: TRBJ1-4
D: NA
V: TRBV28
size: NA
CDR3: CASSRREYVEKLFF
DNA: TGTGCCAGCAGTCGGAGGGAGTACGTTGAAAAACTGTTTTTT

J: TRBJ2-6
D: NA
V: TRBV27
size: NA
CDR3: CASSASAGENPGANVLTF
DNA: TGTGCCAGCAGCGCATCGGCAGGGGAGAATCCTGGGGCCAACGTCCTGACTTTC

J: TRBJ2-1
D: NA
V: TRBV7-7
size: NA
CDR3: CASSLASGWNNEQFF
DNA: TGTGCTAGCAGCTTAGCGTCAGGGTGGAACAATGAGCAGTTCTTC

J: TRBJ2-5
D: NA
V: TRBV11-3
size: NA
CDR3: CASSSTSGETQYF
DNA: TGTGCCAGCAGCTCGACCTCGGGAGAGACCCAGTACTTC

J: TRBJ1-1
D: NA
V: TRBV19
size: NA
CDR3: CASSTTSDTEAFF
DNA: TGTGCCAGTAGTACCACATCCGACACTGAAGCTTTCTTT

J: TRBJ1-2
D: TRBD1
V: TRBV7-2
size: NA
CDR3: CASSLAIGGKGGYTF
DNA: TGTGCCAGCAGCTTAGCGATAGGGGGCAAGGGTGGCTACACCTTC

J: TRBJ2-7
D: TRBD1
V: TRBV28
size: NA
CDR3: CASGVGTGMGEQYF
DNA: TGTGCCAGCGGCGTAGGGACAGGGATGGGAGAGCAGTACTTC

J: TRBJ1-1
D: TRBD1
V: TRBV7-8
size: NA
CDR3: CASSAGQGAYTEAFF
DNA: TGTGCCAGCAGCGCCGGACAGGGGGCTTACACTGAAGCTTTCTTT

J: TRBJ1-1
D: NA
V: TRBV28
size: NA
CDR3: CASSLGAAIANTEAFF
DNA: TGTGCCAGCAGTTTGGGGGCAGCTATTGCGAACACTGAAGCTTTCTTT

J: TRBJ2-1
D: NA
V: TRBV15
size: NA
CDR3: CATSPGQQPNEQFF
DNA: TGTGCCACCAGCCCCGGACAGCAACCGAATGAGCAGTTCTTC

J: TRBJ2-1
D: TRBD1
V: TRBV10-3
size: NA
CDR3: CAISGQGLYNEQFF
DNA: TGTGCCATCAGTGGACAGGGGCTGTACAATGAGCAGTTCTTC

J: TRBJ1-5
D: NA
V: TRBV12-5
size: once
CDR3: CASGLPPVLGALGNQPQHF
DNA: TGTGCTAGTGGTTTGCCCCCCGTTTTGGGGGCCCTAGGCAATCAGCCCCAGCATTTT

J: TRBJ1-6
D: NA
V: TRBV5-4
size: NA
CDR3: CASSLAGGAPYNSPLHF
DNA: TGTGCCAGCAGCTTGGCGGGGGGCGCGCCCTATAATTCACCCCTCCACTTT

J: TRBJ1-6
D: NA
V: TRBV6-6
size: NA
CDR3: CASSPLTQQGWNSPLHF
DNA: TGTGCCAGCAGTCCCCTCACCCAACAGGGATGGAATTCACCCCTCCACTTT

J: TRBJ2-1
D: TRBD2
V: TRBV29-1
size: NA
CDR3: CSVERGLAGNNEQFF
DNA: TGCAGCGTTGAAAGAGGACTAGCGGGTAACAATGAGCAGTTCTTC

J: TRBJ1-2
D: NA
V: TRBV3-1/TRBV3-2
size: NA
CDR3: CASSQDRQNKGGYTF
DNA: TGTGCCAGCAGCCAAGATCGACAGAATAAAGGGGGCTACACCTTC

J: TRBJ2-7
D: TRBD1
V: TRBV2
size: NA
CDR3: CASSVSSGTGGREQYF
DNA: TGTGCCAGCAGTGTTTCAAGCGGGACAGGGGGTCGGGAGCAGTACTTC

J: TRBJ2-5
D: NA
V: TRBV6-5
size: NA
CDR3: CASAPERGRPETQYF
DNA: TGTGCCAGCGCCCCAGAGAGAGGGAGGCCAGAGACCCAGTACTTC

J: TRBJ2-7
D: NA
V: TRBV19
size: NA
CDR3: CASSIEANSRTYEQYF
DNA: TGTGCCAGTAGTATCGAGGCGAACTCCCGGACCTACGAGCAGTACTTC

J: TRBJ2-3
D: NA
V: TRBV6-4
size: NA
CDR3: CASSVSRELTDTQYF
DNA: TGTGCCAGCAGTGTGAGTCGGGAGTTGACAGATACGCAGTATTTT

J: TRBJ2-3
D: NA
V: TRBV30
size: NA
CDR3: CAWSVSAGPWNTQYF
DNA: TGTGCCTGGAGTGTATCGGCAGGGCCCTGGAATACGCAGTATTTT

J: TRBJ1-5
D: NA
V: TRBV19
size: NA
CDR3: CASSIISGGNQPQHF
DNA: TGTGCCAGTAGTATAATTTCTGGAGGCAATCAGCCCCAGCATTTT

J: TRBJ2-3
D: TRBD2
V: TRBV2
size: NA
CDR3: CASSRLAGATDTQYF
DNA: TGTGCCAGCAGTCGACTAGCGGGAGCGACAGATACGCAGTATTTT

J: TRBJ2-7
D: NA
V: TRBV3-1/TRBV3-2
size: NA
CDR3: CASSQRERLSSYEQYF
DNA: TGTGCCAGCAGCCAAAGGGAGCGGTTAAGCTCCTACGAGCAGTACTTC

J: TRBJ2-4
D: NA
V: TRBV5-1
size: NA
CDR3: CASSPDSPADIQYF
DNA: TGCGCCAGCAGCCCGGACAGCCCTGCGGACATTCAGTACTTC

J: TRBJ1-2
D: TRBD1
V: TRBV29-1
size: many
CDR3: CSVSLDRGRGYTF
DNA: TGCAGCGTTAGCCTTGACAGGGGTAGGGGCTACACCTTC

J: TRBJ2-2
D: TRBD1
V: TRBV11-2
size: few
CDR3: CASSPNPGTGTGELFF
DNA: TGTGCCAGCAGCCCCAACCCCGGGACAGGCACCGGGGAGCTGTTTTTT

J: TRBJ2-1
D: TRBD2
V: TRBV28
size: NA
CDR3: CASSPDGAGGGYNEQFF
DNA: TGTGCCAGCAGCCCCGATGGAGCGGGAGGTGGTTACAATGAGCAGTTCTTC

J: TRBJ2-1
D: TRBD2
V: TRBV4-2
size: NA
CDR3: CASSQDPAGTSGKNEQFF
DNA: TGTGCCAGCAGCCAAGATCCGGCCGGGACTAGCGGGAAAAATGAGCAGTTCTTC

J: TRBJ2-7
D: NA
V: TRBV19
size: NA
CDR3: CASSKNTGITYEQYF
DNA: TGTGCCAGTAGTAAGAATACAGGGATAACCTACGAGCAGTACTTC

J: TRBJ1-6
D: NA
V: TRBV30
size: few
CDR3: CAWSGSSYNSPLHF
DNA: TGTGCCTGGAGCGGGAGCTCCTATAATTCACCCCTCCACTTT

J: TRBJ2-3
D: TRBD1
V: TRBV29-1
size: NA
CDR3: CSARQGTDTQYF
DNA: TGCAGCGCCCGACAGGGGACAGATACGCAGTATTTT

J: TRBJ1-1
D: TRBD1
V: TRBV7-3
size: NA
CDR3: CASSFTGVTEAFF
DNA: TGTGCCAGCAGCTTCACAGGGGTCACTGAAGCTTTCTTT

J: TRBJ2-1
D: TRBD1
V: TRBV18
size: NA
CDR3: CASSPPSGGGNEQFF
DNA: TGTGCCAGCTCACCACCGTCAGGGGGCGGAAATGAGCAGTTCTTC

J: TRBJ2-7
D: NA
V: TRBV29-1
size: NA
CDR3: CSVELGQSRPNEQYF
DNA: TGCAGCGTTGAATTGGGGCAGTCGAGACCGAACGAGCAGTACTTC

J: TRBJ2-7
D: NA
V: TRBV5-8
size: NA
CDR3: CASSPRHTSYEQYF
DNA: TGTGCCAGCAGCCCGAGACACACTTCCTACGAGCAGTACTTC